This TCR beta chain appears in the sequencing data of a study of CD8 T cells in ankylosing spondylitis. The germline CDR1 and CDR2 sequences are SGHTA and FQGNSA. With 5 bases removed from V and 9 bases from J, the gap between germline ends came to 21 bases. There are 15 residues in the CDR3. Preparation of TCR beta libraries was done by quantitative 5'-RACE with molecular barcodes. TCRdb itself ran the 5' RACE reads through MiXCR, one entry per CDR3 protein. This table holds about 190,000 distinct CDR3 sequences, 10% to 15% found once. This clonotype has at least ten counts. The source is a female donor with ankylosing spondylitis or in good health (not recorded which). Specimen: blood, either unsorted or a sorted T cell fraction (not recorded which). V is TRBV7-2 and J is TRBJ2-3; maybe TRBD2 (6 bases). This CDR3 is CASSPQSQTRGTQYF. The CDR3 bases are TGTGCCAGCAGCCCCCAGAGCCAGACTAGAGGCACGCAGTATTTT.